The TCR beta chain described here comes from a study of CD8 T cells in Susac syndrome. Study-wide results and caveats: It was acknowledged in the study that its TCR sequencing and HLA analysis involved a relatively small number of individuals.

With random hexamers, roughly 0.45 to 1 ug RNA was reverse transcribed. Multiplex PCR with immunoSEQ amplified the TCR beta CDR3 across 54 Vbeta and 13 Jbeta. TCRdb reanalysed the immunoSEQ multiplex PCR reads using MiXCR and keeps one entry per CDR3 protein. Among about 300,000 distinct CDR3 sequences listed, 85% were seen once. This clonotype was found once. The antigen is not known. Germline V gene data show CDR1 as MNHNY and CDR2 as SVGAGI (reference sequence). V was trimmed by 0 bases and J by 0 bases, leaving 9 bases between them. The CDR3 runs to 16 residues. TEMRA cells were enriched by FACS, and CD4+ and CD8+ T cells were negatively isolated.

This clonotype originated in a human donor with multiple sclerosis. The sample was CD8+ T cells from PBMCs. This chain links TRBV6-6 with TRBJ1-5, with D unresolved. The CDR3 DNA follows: TGTGCCAGCAGTTACTCTGGCAGCTATAGCAATCAGCCCCAGCATTTT. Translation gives CASSYSGSYSNQPQHF.